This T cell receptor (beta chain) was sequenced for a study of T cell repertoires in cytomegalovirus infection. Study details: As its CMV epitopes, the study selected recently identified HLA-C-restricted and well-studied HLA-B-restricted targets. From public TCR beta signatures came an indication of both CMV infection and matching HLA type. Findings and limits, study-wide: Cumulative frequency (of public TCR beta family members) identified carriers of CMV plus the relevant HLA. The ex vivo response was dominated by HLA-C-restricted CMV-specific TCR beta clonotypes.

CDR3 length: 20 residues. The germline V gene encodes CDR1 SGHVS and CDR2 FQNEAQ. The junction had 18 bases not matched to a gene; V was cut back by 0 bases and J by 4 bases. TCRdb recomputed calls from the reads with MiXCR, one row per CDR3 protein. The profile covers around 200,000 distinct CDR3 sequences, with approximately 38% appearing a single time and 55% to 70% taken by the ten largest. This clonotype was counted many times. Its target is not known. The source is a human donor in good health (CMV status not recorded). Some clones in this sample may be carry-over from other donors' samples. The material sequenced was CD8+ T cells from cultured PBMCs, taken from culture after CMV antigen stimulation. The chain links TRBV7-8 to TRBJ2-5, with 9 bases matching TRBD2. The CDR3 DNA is TGTGCCAGCAGCTTAGCTCTACTTGGGGGCGGGAGGGCCTCAGGAGAGACCCAGTACTTC. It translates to CASSLALLGGGRASGETQYF.